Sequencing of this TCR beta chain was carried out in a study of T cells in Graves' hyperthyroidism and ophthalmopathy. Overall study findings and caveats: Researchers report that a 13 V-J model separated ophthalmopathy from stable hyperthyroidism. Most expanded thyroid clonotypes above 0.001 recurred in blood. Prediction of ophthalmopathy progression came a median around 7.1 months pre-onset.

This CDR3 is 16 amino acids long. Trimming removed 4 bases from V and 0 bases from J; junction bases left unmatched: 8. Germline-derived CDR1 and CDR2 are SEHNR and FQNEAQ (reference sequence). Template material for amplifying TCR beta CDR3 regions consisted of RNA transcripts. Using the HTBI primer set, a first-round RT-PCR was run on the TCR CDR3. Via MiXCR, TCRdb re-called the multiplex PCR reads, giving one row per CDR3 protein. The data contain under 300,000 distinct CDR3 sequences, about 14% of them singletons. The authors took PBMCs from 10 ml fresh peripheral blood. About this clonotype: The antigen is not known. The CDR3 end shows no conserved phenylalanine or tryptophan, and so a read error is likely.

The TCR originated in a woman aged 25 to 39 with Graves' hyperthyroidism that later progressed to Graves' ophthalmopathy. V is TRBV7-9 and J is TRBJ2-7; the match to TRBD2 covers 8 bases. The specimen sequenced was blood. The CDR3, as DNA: TGTGCCAGCAGCTACCATAGCGGGGTACTCTCCTACGAGCAGTACCTC. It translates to CASSYHSGVLSYEQYL.